These 15 T cell receptor beta chains were all obtained from the same sample, sequenced in a study of T-cell reconstitution after alpha-beta-depleted transplantation in children. As it was prepared, the TCRbeta library received unique molecular identifiers. TCRdb reanalysed the PCR reads using MiXCR and keeps one entry per CDR3 protein. The table shows about 830,000 distinct CDR3 sequences, with approximately 15% occurring only once. Sequences were derived from PBMCs, mostly from graft donor cells, sampled 360 days after TCRalphabeta/CD19-depleted stem cell transplant. These receptors were collected from a male patient under 18 who had a stem cell transplant for acute lymphoblastic leukemia, so the T cells may come from the graft donor.

The rearrangement links TRBV7-9 to TRBJ2-5, with 7 bases lining up with TRBD2. The CDR3 consists of 14 residues. Trimming took 1 base from V and 5 from J; bases not matched to a gene: 4. CDR1 SEHNR and CDR2 FQNEAQ come from the germline V gene (reference sequence). The CDR3 region is CASSLGTSWETQYF. The DNA for the CDR3 is TGTGCCAGCAGCTTAGGGACTAGTTGGGAGACCCAGTACTTC. The variable domain in full, with the rest retrieved from reference TRBV7-9 and TRBJ2-5, is DTGVSQNPRHKITKRGQNVTFRCDPISEHNRLYWYRQTLGQGPEFLTYFQNEAQLEKSRLLSDRFSAERPKGSFSTLEIQRTEQGDSAMYLCASSLGTSWETQYFGPGTRLLVL.

The gene calls are TRBV15 and TRBJ2-7; D tentatively reads TRBD1 or TRBD2 (5 bases each). V was clipped by 5 bases and J by 4 bases, with 12 bases between them. Per germline, CDR1 LNHNV and CDR2 YYDKDF (reference sequence). This CDR3 is built from 13 residues. CDR3 sequence (DNA): TGTGCCACCAGCTTTCGAGGGGTGTACGAGCAGTACTTC. Amino acids: CATSFRGVYEQYF.

This chain connects TRBV4-1 to TRBJ2-3; 10 nucleotides match TRBD2. CDR3 length: 18 amino acids. Per the germline V gene, CDR1 is MGHRA and CDR2 is YSYEKL. J gave up 2 bases and V 3 bases, and 11 bases lay outside the gene matches. The CDR3, as DNA: TGCGCCAGCAGCCAGTCTAGGAGTAGCGGGGGGACCACAGATACGCAGTATTTT. This codes for CASSQSRSSGGTTDTQYF.

This clonotype was observed a handful of times. V and J are TRBV7-3 and TRBJ2-5; D possibly corresponds to TRBD2 (6 bases). V gave up 1 base and J gave up 3 bases, with 12 bases separating them. CDR1 SGHTA and CDR2 FQGTGA come from the germline V gene. The CDR3 consists of 15 residues. The CDR3 DNA follows: TGTGCCAGCAGCTTAATTGGCGGGATGAAAGAGACCCAGTACTTC. This translates into CASSLIGGMKETQYF.

This clonotype was seen a handful of times. The genes are TRBV6-4 and TRBJ2-2, with D uncertain. The CDR3 is 15 residues long. Germline values: CDR1 MRHNA, CDR2 SNTAGT. The ends were cut back, 7 bases at V and 4 bases at J, with 16 bases in the middle. CDR3: CASKLTYLGTGELFF. The CDR3 nucleotides read TGTGCCAGCAAGCTGACCTATCTGGGCACCGGGGAGCTGTTTTTT.

This clonotype has just a few counts. The chain couples TRBV2 to TRBJ2-7, with D maybe TRBD2 (6 bases). The CDR3 runs 12 residues. The germline gives CDR1 SNHLY, CDR2 FYNNEI. V lost 8 bases, J lost 3 bases, and 11 bases lay in between. The CDR3 coding sequence is TGTGCCAGCGGAGGGCCGTACTACGAGCAGTACTTC. This codes for CASGGPYYEQYF.

The chain combines TRBV12-3 or TRBV12-4 with TRBJ1-2, with D possibly being TRBD1 (6 bases). Trimming took 7 bases from V and 5 from J, leaving 11 bases between them. This CDR3 is 12 amino acids long. The CDR3 loop is CASKGEPYGYTF. CDR3 coding DNA: TGTGCCAGCAAGGGGGAACCTTATGGCTACACCTTC.

This clonotype turned up a few times. The chain employs TRBV7-6 and TRBJ2-7, with a possible D match to TRBD2 (6 bases). Between the trimmed V and J ends, which lost 5 bases and 4 bases, there was a span of 15 bases. CDR3 size: 14 residues. Germline lookup yields CDR1 SGHVS and CDR2 FNYEAQ. The CDR3 spells CASSPRDGLYEQYF. The DNA of the CDR3 is TGTGCCAGCAGCCCAAGGGACGGACTATACGAGCAGTACTTC.

This clonotype was counted a few times. This chain connects TRBV12-3 or TRBV12-4 to TRBJ2-3, with 13 bases aligning to TRBD2. The CDR3 is 17 amino acids. The trim removed 5 bases at V and 4 bases at J, leaving 9 bases unmatched. The CDR3 DNA follows: TGTGCCAGCAGTCCGAGACTAGCGGGAGGCCCTCCAGATACGCAGTATTTT. Protein sequence: CASSPRLAGGPPDTQYF.

A few counts support this clonotype. The chain couples TRBV7-9 to TRBJ1-3; tentatively, D is TRBD1 (6 bases). From germline, CDR1 is SEHNR and CDR2 FQNEAQ (reference sequence). The CDR3 has 15 residues. Deletions cut 1 base from V and 0 bases from J, with 7 bases between. For the CDR3, the DNA is TGTGCCAGCAGCTTAGACAGGGACTCTGGAAACACCATATATTTT. Encoded protein: CASSLDRDSGNTIYF.

The chain employs TRBV6-1 and TRBJ2-7; TRBD2 agrees at 7 bases. The germline V gene has CDR1 MNHNS and CDR2 SASEGT. CDR3 length: 14 amino acids. V shed 6 bases and J 7 bases; nucleotides not matched to a gene: 12. The CDR3 DNA is TGTGCCAGCAGAGCGCCTAGCGGTCCGGGGGAGCAGTACTTC. This gives the protein CASRAPSGPGEQYF.

The table lists this clonotype with a few counts. The chain has TRBV9 and TRBJ2-1; D is unresolved. Trimming stripped 0 bases from V and 7 bases from J, with 8 bases between. The V gene's germline CDR1 is SGDLS and CDR2 YYNGEE. The CDR3 is made up of 13 amino acids. CDR3 in DNA: TGTGCCAGCAGCGTAGGCTCGAGGAATGAGCAGTTCTTC. The encoded protein is CASSVGSRNEQFF. The whole variable domain, filled in from reference TRBV9 and TRBJ2-1, reads DSGVTQTPKHLITATGQRVTLRCSPRSGDLSVYWYQQSLDQGLQFLIQYYNGEERAKGNILERFSAQQFPDLHSELNLSSLELGDSALYFCASSVGSRNEQFFGPGTRLTVL.

This clonotype was found once. This chain uses TRBV4-1 with TRBJ1-1; D remains unclear. The CDR3 is 16 amino acids. With 6 bases removed from V and 3 bases from J, the gap between germline ends came to 20 bases. CDR1 and CDR2 from the germline V gene are MGHRA and YSYEKL. In DNA, the CDR3 is TGCGCCAGCAGAGGTTTACTCACCAAAACCGACACTGAAGCTTTCTTT. Its translation is CASRGLLTKTDTEAFF.

This chain links TRBV20-1 with TRBJ2-7; TRBD2 aligns across 10 bases. CDR3 length: 12 residues. Germline lookup yields CDR1 DFQATT and CDR2 SNEGSKA (reference sequence). J gave up 5 bases and V 3 bases, and 1 base lay outside the gene matches. The CDR3 sequence: CSASGLADEQYF. Here the CDR3 DNA reads TGCAGTGCTAGCGGACTAGCGGACGAGCAGTACTTC.

The chain combines TRBV5-1 with TRBJ2-1; 10 positions match TRBD2. The germline V gene has CDR1 SGHRS and CDR2 YFSETQ. V was clipped by 0 bases and J by 4 bases; unmatched bases: 4. The CDR3 contains 16 residues. CDR3 residues: CASSLGGTSVYNEQFF. The CDR3 DNA reads TGCGCCAGCAGCTTGGGGGGGACTAGCGTTTACAATGAGCAGTTCTTC.